This T cell receptor (beta chain) originates from a study of beta chain features in type 1 diabetes. Study at large: Cell yields, gender and age were similar in healthy donors and patients.

On this clone itself: The antigen is unknown.

Notes on the study in general: Whether TCRB rearrangement is influenced by HLA type was left unresolved in this analysis. TCRB CDR3 length was moderately but significantly reduced in all four CD4+ subsets of Type 1 diabetes patients.

Since all of the isolated RNA was reverse transcribed, expressed TCRB transcripts were what got sequenced. TCRdb keeps only in-frame clones here, not all; method: immunoSEQ multiplex PCR. The sample lists more than 110,000 clones, 6.9% occurring once. The CDR3 sequence is 13 residues long. V was clipped by 1 base and J by 4 bases, with 9 bases between them. The germline CDR1 and CDR2 sequences are SGHDT and YYEEEE. The V gene is TRBV5-6, the J gene TRBJ2-7, with D maybe TRBD1 (6 bases). The sample taken for sequencing was central memory CD4+ T cells from blood. The source of this sequence is a woman in her 30s in good health. Here the CDR3 reads CASSLRQVYEQYF. The CDR3 DNA sequence: TGTGCCAGCAGCTTGCGACAGGTTTACGAGCAGTACTTC. The full variable domain, completed using reference TRBV5-6 and TRBJ2-7, is DAGVTQSPTHLIKTRGQQVTLRCSPKSGHDTVSWYQQALGQGPQFIFQYYEEEERQRGNFPDRFSGHQFPNYSSELNVNALLLGDSALYLCASSLRQVYEQYFGPGTRLTVT.